Listed below are T cell receptor beta chains from one sample, sequenced in a study of T-cell reconstitution after alpha-beta-depleted transplantation in children. TCRdb ran MiXCR on the PCR reads and lists one entry per CDR3 protein. The table includes fewer than 700,000 distinct CDR3 sequences, roughly 23% detected once. This sample comprised PBMCs, mostly from graft donor cells, obtained 360 days after TCRalphabeta/CD19-depleted stem cell transplant. The receptors shown here come from a boy under two years old who had a stem cell transplant for acute myeloid leukemia, so the T cells may come from the graft donor. Both conserved end residues are part of each CDR3. The D gene is left open where the match is weak. The size of a clone is reported for some rows only, either as once, few or many, or as a class for expanded clones.

V gene	clone size	D gene	J gene	CDR3 protein	CDR3 DNA
TRBV6-1	-	TRBD1	TRBJ1-2	CASRTTGSYGYTF	TGTGCCAGCAGAACGACAGGGTCCTATGGCTACACCTTC
TRBV6-5	few	-	TRBJ1-1	CASSLGVLNTEAFF	TGTGCCAGCAGCCTAGGGGTACTGAACACTGAAGCTTTCTTT
TRBV5-5	few	TRBD1	TRBJ2-3	CASGSGQGLTDTQYF	TGTGCCAGCGGATCGGGACAGGGACTCACAGATACGCAGTATTTT
TRBV20-1	many	-	TRBJ1-1	CSASRQSGGAFF	TGCAGTGCTTCAAGACAGAGCGGAGGGGCTTTCTTT
TRBV7-2	many	TRBD1	TRBJ2-7	CASSAADRGIYEQYF	TGTGCCAGCAGCGCAGCTGACAGGGGGATCTACGAGCAGTACTTC
TRBV5-1	many	-	TRBJ1-2	CASSPEGYGYTF	TGCGCCAGCAGCCCTGAGGGGTATGGCTACACCTTC
TRBV9	many	-	TRBJ2-6	CASSLAPSGANVLTF	TGTGCCAGCAGCCTTGCCCCCTCTGGGGCCAACGTCCTGACTTTC
TRBV12-3/TRBV12-4	many	TRBD2	TRBJ2-2	CASSLALGGWELFF	TGTGCCAGCAGTTTAGCCCTGGGGGGGTGGGAGCTGTTTTTT
TRBV6-5	many	TRBD2	TRBJ2-5	CASSYGAGAGGQETQYF	TGTGCCAGCAGTTACGGTGCGGGAGCGGGGGGGCAAGAGACCCAGTACTTC
TRBV5-4	many	-	TRBJ2-5	CASSSAGWGETQYF	TGTGCCAGCAGCTCCGCGGGGTGGGGAGAGACCCAGTACTTC
TRBV12-3/TRBV12-4	-	-	TRBJ1-1	CASSFLPHREETEAFF	TGTGCCAGCAGTTTTCTTCCCCACAGGGAGGAGACTGAAGCTTTCTTT
TRBV7-9	many	-	TRBJ2-1	CASSLAGAPEQFF	TGTGCCAGCAGCTTAGCGGGGGCCCCTGAGCAGTTCTTC
TRBV6-5	many	TRBD1	TRBJ2-1	CASSTPRQDRGYNEQFF	TGTGCCAGCAGTACCCCTCGACAGGACAGGGGCTACAATGAGCAGTTCTTC
TRBV7-8	-	-	TRBJ2-3	CASSPTPGSTDTQYF	TGTGCCAGCAGCCCTACCCCGGGTTCAACAGATACGCAGTATTTT
TRBV7-9	-	-	TRBJ2-7	CASSVLTDEQYF	TGTGCCAGCAGCGTCTTGACCGACGAGCAGTACTTC
TRBV20-1	-	-	TRBJ2-2	CSATAQTGELFF	TGCAGTGCTACCGCCCAAACCGGGGAGCTGTTTTTT
TRBV28	-	-	TRBJ2-1	CASSLRSGPPYNEQFF	TGTGCCAGCAGTTTAAGGAGCGGGCCGCCCTACAATGAGCAGTTCTTC
TRBV6-1	-	TRBD2	TRBJ2-3	CASSKGTGHRLAGTDTQYF	TGTGCCAGCAGTAAAGGGACAGGGCATAGACTAGCGGGGACAGATACGCAGTATTTT
TRBV21-1	-	-	TRBJ2-2	CASSFCGKTHTGELFF	TGTGCCAGCAGCTTCTGTGGGAAGACTCACACCGGGGAGCTGTTTTTT
TRBV6-1	few	-	TRBJ2-7	CASGSAGAYEQYF	TGTGCCAGCGGTAGCGCAGGGGCCTACGAGCAGTACTTC
TRBV25-1	few	-	TRBJ2-1	CASSPSGSVYNEQFF	TGTGCCAGCAGTCCCTCCGGTAGCGTGTACAATGAGCAGTTCTTC
TRBV20-1	few	TRBD2	TRBJ2-1	CKLAGGNEQFF	TGCAAACTAGCGGGGGGCAATGAGCAGTTCTTC
TRBV27	-	-	TRBJ1-2	CASSLDPLTNYGYTF	TGTGCCAGCAGTTTGGACCCACTTACTAACTATGGCTACACCTTC
TRBV10-3	-	TRBD2	TRBJ2-3	CAISEDRLAGVPSTDTQYF	TGTGCCATCAGTGAGGACAGACTAGCGGGGGTACCTAGCACAGATACGCAGTATTTT
TRBV7-6	few	-	TRBJ2-3	CASSLSGWGTDTQYF	TGTGCCAGCAGCTTGTCAGGTTGGGGCACAGATACGCAGTATTTT
TRBV7-6	-	TRBD2	TRBJ2-5	CASSLGLERGETQYF	TGTGCCAGCAGCTTGGGGTTGGAGCGGGGAGAGACCCAGTACTTC
TRBV6-1	few	TRBD1	TRBJ2-3	CASSHGLSGGDTDTQYF	TGTGCCAGCAGCCACGGTTTGTCAGGGGGAGACACAGATACGCAGTATTTT
TRBV20-1	-	TRBD2	TRBJ2-6	CSAGRGAGANVLTF	TGCAGTGCTGGGCGGGGGGCTGGGGCCAACGTCCTGACTTTC
TRBV3-1	many	-	TRBJ2-2	CASSQRSANTGELFF	TGTGCCAGCAGCCAACGCAGCGCGAACACCGGGGAGCTGTTTTTT
TRBV7-2	-	-	TRBJ2-1	CASSLADSLGLDNEQFF	TGTGCCAGCAGCTTAGCGGACAGCCTCGGTTTGGACAATGAGCAGTTCTTC
TRBV12-3/TRBV12-4	-	-	TRBJ2-7	CASSSARTNLLPEQYF	TGTGCCAGCAGTTCAGCAAGGACTAACCTTCTTCCCGAGCAGTACTTC
TRBV11-2	-	-	TRBJ2-7	CASSLDRRLYEQYF	TGTGCCAGCAGCTTAGACAGGCGACTTTACGAGCAGTACTTC
TRBV12-3/TRBV12-4	many	TRBD2	TRBJ2-3	CASSAPGGGLTDTQYF	TGTGCCAGCAGTGCCCCCGGCGGGGGGCTCACAGATACGCAGTATTTT
TRBV20-1	-	-	TRBJ2-7	CSARDLQASSYEQYF	TGCAGTGCTAGAGATCTACAGGCGAGCTCCTACGAGCAGTACTTC
TRBV7-8	-	TRBD1	TRBJ2-7	CASTDLGQGDYEQYF	TGTGCCAGCACCGACTTAGGACAGGGGGACTACGAGCAGTACTTC
TRBV7-9	few	-	TRBJ2-5	CASRQVYQETQYF	TGTGCCAGCCGTCAGGTGTACCAAGAGACCCAGTACTTC
TRBV20-1	few	-	TRBJ1-2	CSSGIPNYGYTF	TGTTCCTCCGGGATACCTAACTATGGCTACACCTTC
TRBV12-3/TRBV12-4	-	TRBD2	TRBJ2-3	CASSLERGASTDTQYF	TGTGCCAGCAGTTTAGAGCGGGGAGCCTCCACAGATACGCAGTATTTT
TRBV2	many	-	TRBJ2-1	CASPTGRGTEFF	TGTGCCAGCCCCACGGGCAGAGGAACCGAGTTCTTC
TRBV20-1	few	-	TRBJ2-3	CSAERGNTQYF	TGCAGTGCTGAAAGGGGGAATACGCAGTATTTT
TRBV6-5	-	-	TRBJ1-1	CASSYSWDTEAFF	TGTGCCAGCAGTTACTCTTGGGACACTGAAGCTTTCTTT
TRBV30	-	-	TRBJ2-3	CAWRVGGTDTQYF	TGCGCCTGGAGGGTCGGGGGCACAGATACGCAGTATTTT
TRBV20-1	many	-	TRBJ1-5	CSARERRGLEPQHF	TGCAGTGCTAGAGAGAGAAGGGGTTTGGAGCCCCAGCATTTT
TRBV4-3	-	TRBD1	TRBJ2-3	CASSQEFQGASGEADTQYF	TGCGCCAGCAGCCAAGAATTCCAGGGGGCATCTGGGGAAGCAGATACGCAGTATTTT